This T cell receptor beta chain was identified in a study of blood T cell repertoires in COVID-19. Whole-study context: T cells, B-cell-depleted T cells, or PBMCs supplied cDNA or gDNA.

CDR1 is SGHRS and CDR2 is YFSETQ in the germline V gene. V was shortened by 0 bases and J by 6 bases, with 10 bases between the two germline ends. The CDR3 extends over 13 amino acids. Method: immunoSEQ multiplex PCR; TCRdb's copy keeps in-frame clones and lacks some. The table records around 240,000 clones, about nine tenths of them present only once. Participants were aged about 18 to 100 years from about two dozen US areas. Exposed volunteers were people who met a COVID-19 case within 2 weeks before study entry. The clonotype comes from a man over 45 who had been exposed to COVID-19. Specimen: PBMCs or T cells enriched from blood (not recorded which). The V call is TRBV5-1, the J call TRBJ2-7, with D possibly being TRBD2 (6 bases). Here the CDR3 reads CASSLDGGIEQYV. Written as DNA, the CDR3 is TGCGCCAGCAGCTTGGACGGGGGAATCGAGCAGTACGTC.